One sample yielded the 3 T cell receptor beta chains listed below, sequenced in a study of blood T cell repertoires in COVID-19. TCRdb keeps only in-frame clones here, not all; method: immunoSEQ multiplex PCR. The sample carries 130,000 to 150,000 clones, 75% to 90% recorded once. The sample consisted of peripheral blood. The receptors stem from a woman in her forties or fifties with acute or convalescent COVID-19.

The V call is TRBV7-9, the J call TRBJ2-6; possible D gene TRBD2, 6 bases. Trimming stripped 4 bases from V and 5 bases from J, with 15 bases between. The CDR3 has 16 amino acids. The germline V gene has CDR1 SEHNR and CDR2 FQNEAQ (reference sequence). CDR3 nucleotide sequence: TGTGCCAGCAGCTCCCAGGGACTGTCAAGGGCCAACGTCCTGACTTTC. This gives the protein CASSSQGLSRANVLTF.

V and J are TRBV9 and TRBJ2-2; 9 positions agree with TRBD2. This CDR3 spans 16 amino acids. Trimming took 4 bases from V and 4 from J; bases not matched to a gene: 8. CDR1 is SGDLS, CDR2 YYNGEE, per germline. The CDR3, as DNA: TGTGCCAGCAGCAGCCCTAGCGGGACGGCCACCGGGGAGCTGTTTTTT. Its protein product is CASSSPSGTATGELFF.

This clone occurred once. The CDR3 loop is CASSQVYLALSNQPQHF. The CDR3 DNA sequence: TGCGCCAGCAGCCAAGTTTATCTCGCACTTAGCAATCAGCCCCAGCATTTT. This chain joins TRBV4-1 and TRBJ1-5, with no clear D. The V gene's germline CDR1 is MGHRA and CDR2 YSYEKL. The CDR3 is 17 residues long. The germline V and J ends were trimmed by 1 base and 0 bases, with 13 bases remaining between them.